This T cell receptor (beta chain) came from a study of blood T cell repertoires in COVID-19. The overall study: Collection of acute and convalescent COVID-19 samples took place in the United States, Italy and Spain.

In germline, CDR1 is LNHDA, CDR2 SQIVND (reference sequence). The length of the CDR3 is 15 residues. Trimming at V came to 8 bases and at J to 0 bases, leaving 8 bases not matched to a gene. Original data processing: Cell counts per sample came from amplifying reference gene primers. Sequencing was performed with immunoSEQ multiplex PCR; in TCRdb, only in-frame clones are kept and a portion is missing. V and J calls and clone size are given by that table; D and trimming were obtained from the DNA. The table lists over 90,000 clones, roughly 76% of them singletons. Sequences were obtained from peripheral blood. The sequence derives from an older man with COVID-19, enrolled during active disease. This sequence joins TRBV19 and TRBJ1-1, with 8 bases aligning to TRBD1. As DNA, the CDR3 is TGTGCCAGTCGGGACCGGACAGGGATGAACACTGAAGCTTTCTTT. It codes for CASRDRTGMNTEAFF. Full variable domain (rest looked up from reference TRBV19 and TRBJ1-1): DGGITQSPKYLFRKEGQNVTLSCEQNLNHDAMYWYRQDPGQGLRLIYYSQIVNDFQKGDIAEGYSVSREKKESFPLTVTSAQKNPTAFYLCASRDRTGMNTEAFFGQGTRLTVV.